The 15 T cell receptor beta chains reported below all come from one sample, sequenced in a study of T-cell memory formation after mild COVID-19. MiXCR, run by TCRdb on the 5' RACE reads, gives a single entry per CDR3 protein. The sample lists 70,000 to 100,000 distinct CDR3 sequences, around 15% occurring once. The sample was PBMCs or a T cell subset sorted from them (not recorded which). These receptors were taken from a man aged 18-30 years who had mild COVID-19 (a few samples of this study predate the infection). Cell type and time point are not known.

The table lists this clonotype with a few counts. V usage is TRBV13 and J usage is TRBJ2-1; 8 bases are a match to TRBD1. Trimming took 5 bases from V and 11 from J; bases not matched to a gene: 2. The CDR3 covers 11 residues. Per germline, CDR1 PRHDT and CDR2 FYEKMQ (reference sequence). The CDR3 nucleotides read TGTGCCAGCAGCCGGGACAGGAAGCAGTTCTTC. Protein: CASSRDRKQFF. The full variable domain, rest sourced from reference TRBV13 and TRBJ2-1, is AAGVIQSPRHLIKEKRETATLKCYPIPRHDTVYWYQQGPGQDPQFLISFYEKMQSDKGSIPDRFSAQQFSDYHSELNMSSLELGDSALYFCASSRDRKQFFGPGTRLTVL.

The chain couples TRBV9 to TRBJ1-1, with 10 positions matching TRBD1. This CDR3 has 17 residues. The V gene's germline CDR1 is SGDLS and CDR2 YYNGEE. Unmatched junction bases numbered 7, after V lost 2 bases and J lost 0 bases. CDR3 nucleotides: TGTGCCAGCAGCGTTCTTCCGGGACAGGGGTTGAACACTGAAGCTTTCTTT. Translated, it gives CASSVLPGQGLNTEAFF.

This chain links TRBV7-3 with TRBJ1-6, with D tentatively TRBD1 (5 bases). The V gene's germline CDR1 is SGHTA and CDR2 FQGTGA. V was clipped by 4 bases and J by 7 bases, with 8 bases between them. This CDR3 region has 13 residues. This CDR3 is CASSSGGNSPLHF. CDR3 nucleotides: TGTGCCAGCAGCTCTGGGGGGAATTCACCCCTCCACTTT.

The sample holds a few counts of this clonotype. The chain joins TRBV6-5 to TRBJ2-3, with D tentatively TRBD1 or TRBD2 (5 bases each). The germline V gene has CDR1 MNHEY and CDR2 SVGAGI. This CDR3 comprises 13 residues. Trimming took off 8 bases at V and 4 bases at J, with 13 bases between the two ends. The CDR3 sequence is CASSRMGADTQYF. The CDR3 nucleotides are TGTGCCAGCTCCCGTATGGGGGCAGATACGCAGTATTTT.

This clonotype was recorded a few times. This sequence joins TRBV6-5 and TRBJ2-7; D is possibly TRBD1 or TRBD2 (6 bases each). The CDR3 runs to 15 residues. The germline V and J ends were trimmed by 4 bases and 6 bases, with 19 bases remaining between them. Germline V gives CDR1 MNHEY, CDR2 SVGAGI. The CDR3 protein is CASSSRDTGKREQYF. In nucleotides, the CDR3 is TGTGCCAGCAGTTCGCGGGACACCGGTAAGCGCGAGCAGTACTTC.

This chain connects TRBV6-2 or TRBV6-3 to TRBJ2-5; perhaps TRBD2 as D (6 bases). The CDR3 contains 13 residues. Trimming took off 2 bases at V and 5 bases at J, with 9 bases between the two ends. From germline, CDR1 is MNHEY and CDR2 SVGEGT. The chain's CDR3 is CASSYGTWETQYF. In DNA form, the CDR3 reads TGTGCCAGCAGTTACGGGACTTGGGAGACCCAGTACTTC.

This clonotype was detected a few times. The rearrangement uses TRBV19 and TRBJ2-1, with 10 positions matching TRBD2. The CDR3 has 15 residues. The V gene's germline CDR1 is LNHDA and CDR2 SQIVND (reference sequence). Trimming cost V 3 bases and J 8 bases; bases outside gene matches: 7. CDR3: CASSIGSGGSDEQFF. DNA of the CDR3: TGTGCCAGTAGTATTGGTAGCGGGGGGAGCGATGAGCAGTTCTTC.

This rearrangement joins TRBV23-1 to TRBJ2-7; D is perhaps TRBD1 (6 bases). TRBV23-1 is labeled an ORF, and its function is uncertain. The CDR3 has 15 residues. Trimming left V 0 bases short and J 2 bases short, with 11 bases between. This CDR3 is CASSQSLDRTYEQYF. In DNA, the CDR3 is TGCGCCAGCAGTCAATCGTTGGACAGAACCTACGAGCAGTACTTC.

This clonotype appeared a few times. The J gene is TRBJ2-7, the V gene TRBV15, with D unclear. V shed 4 bases and J shed 4 bases, with 11 bases lying between them. The CDR3 sequence is 13 residues long. The germline gives CDR1 LNHNV, CDR2 YYDKDF (reference sequence). This CDR3 reads CATSKGRQYEQYV. The CDR3 nucleotides read TGTGCCACCAGCAAAGGGCGGCAGTACGAGCAGTACGTC.

This clonotype was found many times. The rearrangement joins TRBV20-1 to TRBJ2-2; D is uncertain. V dropped 3 bases and J dropped 7 bases, with 9 bases sitting between them. The length of the CDR3 is 12 residues. The germline V gene encodes CDR1 DFQATT and CDR2 SNEGSKA (reference sequence). The CDR3 bases are TGCAGTGCTAGTCAACCGCTCGGGGAGCTGTTTTTT. The encoded protein is CSASQPLGELFF.

This clonotype has ten or more counts. V is TRBV4-3 and J is TRBJ2-3; weak D call: TRBD1 (5 bases). V lost 1 base to trimming and J lost 3 bases, with 14 bases between them. The CDR3 contains 16 residues. Germline V gene data show CDR1 as LGHNA and CDR2 as YSLEER. The CDR3 sequence: CASSQGGGGRTDTQYF. The CDR3, as DNA: TGCGCCAGCAGCCAAGGGGGCGGCGGCAGAACAGATACGCAGTATTTT.

The genes are TRBV10-2 and TRBJ2-2, with TRBD1 matching over 8 bases. This CDR3 is built from 14 residues. V lost 3 bases to trimming and J lost 6 bases; unmatched junction nucleotides: 3. Germline V gene lookup returns CDR1 WSHSY and CDR2 SAAADI. The CDR3 loop reads CASSDQGAAGELFF. The CDR3 bases are TGCGCCAGCAGTGACCAGGGGGCCGCCGGGGAGCTGTTTTTT.

This clonotype was seen at least ten times. The V and J genes are TRBV4-1 and TRBJ1-1; no clear D gene. Germline CDR1 is MGHRA and CDR2 is YSYEKL. V lost 8 bases and J lost 0, with 7 bases in between. The CDR3 has 12 amino acids. This CDR3 reads CASRGMNTEAFF. Written as DNA, the CDR3 is TGCGCCAGCCGGGGTATGAACACTGAAGCTTTCTTT.

V and J are TRBV2 and TRBJ2-5; 10 bases match TRBD1. J was trimmed by 2 bases and V by 6 bases; bases with no gene match: 6. CDR1 is SNHLY and CDR2 is FYNNEI in the germline V gene. The CDR3 spans 15 residues. The CDR3 loop reads CASSGTGDRQETQYF. As DNA, the CDR3 is TGTGCCAGCAGCGGGACAGGGGATCGGCAAGAGACCCAGTACTTC.

This clonotype occurred a few times. This chain uses TRBV4-1 with TRBJ2-3, with D hard to call. CDR3 size: 14 residues. Germline V gives CDR1 MGHRA, CDR2 YSYEKL. Trimming left V 0 bases short and J 2 bases short, with 6 bases between. Written as DNA, the CDR3 is TGCGCCAGCAGCCAAGACGAAGCCACAGATACGCAGTATTTT. Its protein is CASSQDEATDTQYF.